This T cell receptor (beta chain) was found in a study of blood T cell repertoires in COVID-19. Study-level background: Italy, Spain and the United States were the sources of the convalescent and acute COVID-19 samples. T cells, B-cell-depleted T cells, or PBMCs provided the cDNA or gDNA that served as material.

Data came from immunoSEQ multiplex PCR; TCRdb stores just in-frame clones and leaves some out. The sample lists over 150,000 clones; approximately 79% were seen once. This CDR3 is built from 18 residues. V lost 0 bases to trimming and J lost 6 bases; unmatched junction nucleotides: 12. The germline CDR1 and CDR2 sequences are KGHDR and SFDVKD. The sample was peripheral blood. The source of this sequence is a woman aged 45-65 years with acute or convalescent COVID-19. V and J are TRBV24-1 and TRBJ2-2, with 7 bases lining up with TRBD1. The CDR3 sequence: CATSDLDKGAWAAGELFF. The CDR3, as DNA: TGTGCCACCAGTGATTTGGACAAGGGGGCGTGGGCGGCCGGGGAGCTGTTTTTT.